The present entry profiles one TCR beta chain with its context. These data come from a study of blood T cell repertoires in COVID-19. The J segment lost 0 bases and the V segment lost 7 bases, leaving 9 bases of the junction unmatched. Germline CDR1 and CDR2: SNHLY and FYNNEI. CDR3 size: 17 residues. Assay: immunoSEQ multiplex PCR; the TCRdb copy retains only in-frame clones and omits some. The repertoire holds under 250,000 clones, with about 82% as singletons. Source material: peripheral blood. V gene TRBV2 combines with J gene TRBJ2-3; 11 nucleotides match TRBD2. The sequence came from a woman of 80 years or more with COVID-19, enrolled during active disease. CDR3 protein: CASNRLAGKLSTDTQYF. CDR3 DNA: TGTGCCAGCAACCGACTAGCGGGAAAGCTTAGCACAGATACGCAGTATTTT.